This T cell receptor beta chain emerged from a study of identifying expanded T cells in peripheral blood (dated by TCRdb to the late 2010s). Context from the whole study: Technical replicates were generated by sequencing separate aliquots of the same genomic DNA pool, and four replicates were compared pairwise. Study-level results and caveats: Across all healthy donors, variance in clone template counts between approximately two-week samples was found to increase significantly with total template count. It was expected by the authors that biological variance in healthy repertoires might increase further over much longer intervals, such as months to years. The beta-binomial model significantly reduced the number of clones called differentially abundant and the false-positive rate across all healthy-donor time intervals. About 1.1 differentially abundant clones were flagged by the binomial model between technical replicates, whereas about 15 and 18 were flagged over approximately two weeks and four weeks, respectively.

The immunoSEQ Assay, which uses bias-controlled multiplex PCR amplification of genomic DNA, was used to profile TCRbeta CDR3 regions. Processing in the source paper ran as follows. To quantify the absolute abundance of each unique TCRbeta CDR3 region, the sequences were collapsed and filtered. Differential abundance was tested with two models: a binomial (Fisher-equivalent) model and a beta-binomial model that adds time-dependent variance fitted from healthy donors. Clones with fewer than 5 combined templates were removed, and differential abundance was called for clones with a Benjamini-Hochberg FDR below 0.01. In the beta-binomial model, variance was expressed as a function of the total template count across the two samples, in the form v = (b*log(k)+a)^2. This is the immuneACCESS table as TCRdb keeps it, with only in-frame sequences that have V and J called. A part of the clones is gone; compared with another copy, unresolved V genes explain less than half, and the rest is unexplained. The V and J calls and the clone size are those of that table, but D and trimming were determined from the DNA. The sample yields more than 75,000 clones; 88% were counted once. The top ten constitute about 3.9% of the sample.

On this clone: It has no known antigen specificity. Per-base qualities were not stored, and no clone one base away is much larger.

Spanning cysteine to phenylalanine, the CDR3 consists of 11 amino acids. Only the CDR3 DNA stays, 33 bases, in frame from base 1. Reading the germline V gene gives CDR1 MNHNS and CDR2 SASEGT. V loses 10 bases of germline sequence and J loses 4 bases, and the interval between the two ends is 11 bases. During the collection period, no immune events, such as infections, were documented for the healthy donors. Time-dependent variance in a beta-binomial model of T-cell clone differential abundance was calibrated using healthy-donor blood repertoires as a training cohort. The training cohort included 10 healthy donors, of whom 3 were female and 7 were male. An age range of about 29 to 65 years, with an average of 43 years, was recorded for the donors. Whole blood, obtained from a commercial supplier, was collected from each healthy donor at three time points spaced roughly 2 weeks apart. Genomic DNA was extracted from unsorted whole blood for immunosequencing.

The chain is made from TRBV6-1 and TRBJ2-7; TRBD1 might be the D gene, on 6 matching bases. Sequences were obtained from blood. The source is a person between 18 and 75 years old in good health. CDR3 protein: CATRTVYEQYF. In nucleotide form, the sequence is TGTGCCACCAGGACAGTATACGAGCAGTACTTC.